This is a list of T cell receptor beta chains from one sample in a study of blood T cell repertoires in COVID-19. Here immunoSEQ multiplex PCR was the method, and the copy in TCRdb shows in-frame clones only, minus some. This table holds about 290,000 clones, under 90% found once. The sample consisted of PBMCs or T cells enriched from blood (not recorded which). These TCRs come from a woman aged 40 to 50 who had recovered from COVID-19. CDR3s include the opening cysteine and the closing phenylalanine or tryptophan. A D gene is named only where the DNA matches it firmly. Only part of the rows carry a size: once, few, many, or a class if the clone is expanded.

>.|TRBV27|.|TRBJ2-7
TGTGCCAGCAGTTTTACCCCTCTAGACCCTCCGCGCGAGCAGTACTTC
CASSFTPLDPPREQYF
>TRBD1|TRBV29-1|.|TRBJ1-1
TGCAGCGTCATTATGACAGGGGGGAGCACTGAAGCTTTCTTT
CSVIMTGGSTEAFF
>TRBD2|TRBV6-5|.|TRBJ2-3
TGTGCCAGCAGTTACTCGTATGCGGGAGCCACAGATACGCAGTATTTT
CASSYSYAGATDTQYF
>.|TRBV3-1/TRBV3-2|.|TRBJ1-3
TGTGCCAGCAGCCTCGGGACACACAGCTCTGGAAACACCATATATTTT
CASSLGTHSSGNTIYF
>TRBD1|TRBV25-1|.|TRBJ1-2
TGTGCCAGCAGTGAATTCGGGACAGGGTACTATGGCTACACCTTC
CASSEFGTGYYGYTF
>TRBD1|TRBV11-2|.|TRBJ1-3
TGTGCCAGCAGCCGAAGACAGGGGCGCAACGGAGTGTCTGGAAACACCATATATTTT
CASSRRQGRNGVSGNTIYF
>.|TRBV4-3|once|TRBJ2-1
TGCGCCAGCAGCCAAGGGGCTGAGCAGTTCTTC
CASSQGAEQFF
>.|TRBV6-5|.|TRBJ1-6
TGTGCCAGCAGTTACTCAATTAACAGGGTAGGATCACCCCTCCACTTT
CASSYSINRVGSPLHF
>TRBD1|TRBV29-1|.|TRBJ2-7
TGCAGCGTTGGAGGGACAGGTCGAATCGACGAGCAGTACTTC
CSVGGTGRIDEQYF
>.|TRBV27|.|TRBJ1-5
TGTGCCAGCAGTTTCCAGGGTCGCAATCAGCCCCAGCATTTT
CASSFQGRNQPQHF
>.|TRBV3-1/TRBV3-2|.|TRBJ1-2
TGTGCCAGCAGCCAAGATGCTGGGCCAGGGTATGGCTACACCTTC
CASSQDAGPGYGYTF
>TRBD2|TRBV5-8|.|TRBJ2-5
TGTGCCAGCAGCTTGGGGGGGCTAGCGGGGGCACAAGAGACCCAGTACTTC
CASSLGGLAGAQETQYF
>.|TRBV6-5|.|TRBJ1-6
TGTGCCAGCAGTTCCCATTATAATTCACCCCTCCACTTT
CASSSHYNSPLHF
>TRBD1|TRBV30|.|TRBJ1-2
TGTGCCTGGGAGGATAGAGGGACAGGGGGCTATGGCTACACCTTC
CAWEDRGTGGYGYTF
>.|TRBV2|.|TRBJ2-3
TGTGCCAGCAGTGAAGGACTAGTTCAAGATACGCAGTATTTT
CASSEGLVQDTQYF
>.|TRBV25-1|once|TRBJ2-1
TGTGCCAGCAGTGAAAAGAAACGGGAGACAGGGACCGTGTTCTTC
CASSEKKRETGTVFF
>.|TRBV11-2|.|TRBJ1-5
TGTGCCAGCAGCTTATTTGGTGGGGGGAGCAATCAGCCCCAGCATTTT
CASSLFGGGSNQPQHF
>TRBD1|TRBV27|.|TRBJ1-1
TGTGCCAGCAGTACTCGACAGGGGAACACTGAAGCTTTCTTT
CASSTRQGNTEAFF
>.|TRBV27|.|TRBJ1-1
TGTGCCAGCAGTCGACAAGGACAGATGAACACTGAAGCTTTCTTT
CASSRQGQMNTEAFF
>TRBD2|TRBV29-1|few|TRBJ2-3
TGCAGCGTTGAAGGGGCACTAGCGGGGGGGTTCGGCACAGATACGCAGTATTTT
CSVEGALAGGFGTDTQYF
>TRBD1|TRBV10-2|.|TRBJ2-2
TGCGCCAGCAGGGGACAGTCGAACACCGGGGAGCTGTTTTTT
CASRGQSNTGELFF
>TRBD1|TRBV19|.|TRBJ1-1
TGTGCCAGTAGTGCAGCAGGGGGGAACACTGAAGCTTTCTTT
CASSAAGGNTEAFF
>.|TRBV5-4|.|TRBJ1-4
TGTGCCAGCAGCTTCGGTTGGACAGCAACTAATGAAAAACTGTTTTTT
CASSFGWTATNEKLFF
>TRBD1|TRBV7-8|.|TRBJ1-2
TGTGCCAGCAGCTTGAGGACAGGGTGGGAGGGCTACACCTTC
CASSLRTGWEGYTF
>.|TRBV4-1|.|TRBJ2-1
TGCGCCAGCAGCCAAGCGGTACGGGAGAGGTCCAATGAGCAGTTCTTC
CASSQAVRERSNEQFF
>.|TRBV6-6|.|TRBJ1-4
TGTGCCAGCAGTCCAGTAGCCGGTGAAAAACTGTTTTTT
CASSPVAGEKLFF
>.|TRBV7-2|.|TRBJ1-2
TGTGCCAGCAGCGTAACAGGAAACTATGGCTACACCTTC
CASSVTGNYGYTF
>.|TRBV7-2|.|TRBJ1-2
TGTGCCAGCAGCCGTAACAGCTATGGCTACACCTTC
CASSRNSYGYTF
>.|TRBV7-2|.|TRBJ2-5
TGTGCCAGCAGCTCCCGGTTTGTTGAGGGAGAAGAGACCCAGTACTTC
CASSSRFVEGEETQYF
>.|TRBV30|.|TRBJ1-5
TGTGCCTGGAGTTTGACCAGGTATCAGCCCCAGCATTTT
CAWSLTRYQPQHF
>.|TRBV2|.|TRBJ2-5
TGTGCCAGCACGGTGGTAGCACAAGAGACCCAGTACTTC
CASTVVAQETQYF
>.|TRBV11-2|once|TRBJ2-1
TGTGCCAGCAGCTCCTACGAGGGCAATGAGCAGTTCTTC
CASSSYEGNEQFF
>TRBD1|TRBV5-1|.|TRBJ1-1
TGCGCCAGCAGTTCAGGGGGCGGGAACACTGAAGCTTTCTTT
CASSSGGGNTEAFF
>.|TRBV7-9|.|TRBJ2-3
TGTGCCAGCAGCTTAACAGGGCTTCCTACGCAGTATTTT
CASSLTGLPTQYF
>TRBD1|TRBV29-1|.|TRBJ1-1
TGCAGCGTGACAGGGGGTGGGACTGAAGCTTTCTTT
CSVTGGGTEAFF
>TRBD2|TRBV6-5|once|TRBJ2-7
TGTGCCAGCACAGCTAGCGGGGGCCCTTACGAGCAGTACTTC
CASTASGGPYEQYF
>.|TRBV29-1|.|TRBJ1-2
TGCAGCGTTCTTGACAGCGACTATGGCTACACCTTC
CSVLDSDYGYTF
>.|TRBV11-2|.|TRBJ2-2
TGTGCCAGCAGCTTAATTAAGGGGCGGCCCGGGGAGCTGTTTTTT
CASSLIKGRPGELFF
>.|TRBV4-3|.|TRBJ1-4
TGCGCCAGCAGCCAACTTTGGGGGCAGGAAAAACTGTTTTTT
CASSQLWGQEKLFF
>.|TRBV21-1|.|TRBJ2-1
TGTGCCAGCAGCAAAGCGTTCGGGGGGACTAGCGGGCAATTTGCGGATGAGCAGTTCTTC
CASSKAFGGTSGQFADEQFF